This TCR beta chain appears in the sequencing data of a study of Tregs in tolerant kidney transplant recipients. The study's findings and limits: Tregs expanded with activated donor B cells seemed most donor-specific.

Notes on this clone: Its antigen is unidentified. An end of the junction differs from the germline gene, which may be a read error.

Some clones are missing from TCRdb's copy, which holds only in-frame ones; the method was immunoSEQ multiplex PCR. Of approximately 260,000 clones in the sample, about 80% were seen once. The CDR3 is 18 residues long. CDR1 and CDR2 (germline): MGHDK, SYGVNS. Input material: CD4+ T cells from blood. The source of this sequence is a human donor in good health. The rearrangement uses TRBV25-1 and TRBJ2-1, with TRBD1 matching 8 bases. The CDR3 nucleotides are TGTGCCAGCAGTGCCTCGACAGGGGCCAGGGGGTCCTTCAATGAGCAGTTCTTC. It translates to CASSASTGARGSFNEQFF.